This T cell receptor (beta chain) was identified in a study of cytomegalovirus exposure and HLA in healthy donors. PCR primers comprised 60 Vbeta and 13 Jbeta primers. The method was immunoSEQ multiplex PCR; TCRdb's version includes in-frame clones alone and lacks a portion of them. This table lists around 100,000 clones. Study-wide findings and caveats: For presence/absence analyses, sequencing depth was assumed to be roughly uniform across donors. One cluster of highly shared sequence variants probably arose as a sequencing artifact.

Worth noting for this clone: Antigen specificity is unknown.

This clonotype was obtained from a man aged 25-45 years in good health and CMV-seronegative. The sequenced material came from PBMCs.

The CDR3 nucleotides are TGTGCCAGCAGTTTAGGCGGGGACGCCTACAATGAGCAGTTCTTC. This sequence encodes CASSLGGDAYNEQFF. J is TRBJ2-1 and V is TRBV28; TRBD2 might be the D (6 bases). V was cut by 2 bases and J by 2 bases, with 10 bases left in between. The germline V gene encodes CDR1 MDHEN and CDR2 SYDVKM. The CDR3 is made up of 15 amino acids.